These 13 T cell receptor beta chains originate from one sample sequenced in a study of Graves' ophthalmopathy and Graves' hyperthyroidism. Amplification from RNA transcripts yielded the TCR beta CDR3 regions. HTBI-primed RT-PCR formed the first round, and a multiplex PCR formed the second. TCRdb redid the calling of the multiplex PCR reads with MiXCR, one entry per CDR3 protein. The repertoire holds around 520,000 distinct CDR3 sequences, roughly 39% seen once, with around 4% in the top ten. Sample: peripheral blood or thyroid tissue (not recorded which). The receptor source for this set is an adult man with Graves' hyperthyroidism.

The rearrangement uses TRBV2 and TRBJ2-3; TRBD1 is a possible D gene (5 bases). CDR3 length equals 15 residues. The V end was cut by 4 bases, the J end by 0 bases, with 11 bases between. Per germline, CDR1 SNHLY and CDR2 FYNNEI. CDR3 sequence: CASSVDTPSTDTQYF. Here the CDR3 DNA reads TGTGCCAGCAGTGTGGACACCCCTAGCACAGATACGCAGTATTTT.

This clonotype was seen just once. The V and J genes are TRBV20-1 and TRBJ1-5; possible D gene TRBD2, 6 bases. The last part of the DNA fits TRBJ2-3 better; the J call may be wrong. The CDR3 length is 14 residues. Per the germline V gene, CDR1 is DFQATT and CDR2 is SNEGSKA (reference sequence). The CDR3 reads CSARAGSSFDTQYF. The DNA of the CDR3 is TGCAGTGCTAGGGCGGGGTCCTCGTTTGATACGCAGTATTTT.

The CDR3 here is CASSARAGQPQETQYF. The CDR3 DNA follows: TGTGCCAGCAGTGCTAGAGCGGGACAGCCACAAGAGACCCAGTACTTC. V usage is TRBV2 and J usage is TRBJ2-5; D is perhaps TRBD1 or TRBD2 (7 bases each). With 4 bases removed from V and 2 bases from J, the gap between germline ends came to 17 bases. This CDR3 has 16 residues. CDR1 and CDR2 (germline): SNHLY, FYNNEI. Variable domain in full (rest from reference TRBV2 and TRBJ2-5): EPEVTQTPSHQVTQMGQEVILRCVPISNHLYFYWYRQILGQKVEFLVSFYNNEISEKSEIFDDQFSVERPDGSNFTLKIRSTKLEDSAMYFCASSARAGQPQETQYFGPGTRLLVL.

A word on this clonotype: Germline and junction disagree at one end, which may indicate a read error. The CDR3 DNA reads TGTGCCTGGGAGGCGGCAGGTATACCATTCTCTGGAAACACCATATATTTT. Its translation: CAWEAAGIPFSGNTIYF. The chain recombines TRBV29-1 with TRBJ1-3; D is undetermined. This CDR3 has 17 amino acids. Germline V CDR1 and CDR2: SQVTM, ANQGSEA.

This clonotype occurred a few times. The gene calls are TRBV28 and TRBJ1-6, with D unresolved. The CDR3 is 13 amino acids. CDR1 and CDR2 (germline): MDHEN, SYDVKM. V was trimmed by 1 base and J by 14 bases, leaving 12 bases between them. The CDR3 DNA is TGTGCCAGCAGTTTATCGGTGGAAAAGTCCCTCCACTTT. This gives the protein CASSLSVEKSLHF.

As concerns this clonotype: Possible read error: a much larger clone is one base away. This rearrangement joins TRBV29-1 to TRBJ2-7, with D hard to call. Trimming took off 1 base at V and 7 bases at J, with 8 bases between the two ends. Per the germline V gene, CDR1 is SQVTM and CDR2 is ANQGSEA. The CDR3 totals 11 residues. CDR3 nucleotides: TGCAGCGTTGAAGGCCGTCCGGAGCAGTACTTC. Amino acid sequence: CSVEGRPEQYF.

This clonotype was seen more than once but under ten times. This chain joins TRBV20-1 and TRBJ2-5; 10 positions agree with TRBD2. The CDR3 extends over 15 amino acids. Germline trimming cut 0 bases from V and 3 bases from J; bases unmatched to any gene: 4. Germline V CDR1 and CDR2: DFQATT, SNEGSKA (reference sequence). Here the CDR3 DNA reads TGCAGTGCTAGAGATCCAGCGGGGGGGGAAGAGACCCAGTACTTC. Translating it yields CSARDPAGGEETQYF.

This clonotype was detected only a few times. This chain joins TRBV6-5 and TRBJ2-5, with D perhaps TRBD2 (6 bases). Trimming removed 5 bases at V and 5 bases at J, with 15 bases between. Germline lookup yields CDR1 MNHEY and CDR2 SVGAGI. CDR3 length equals 14 residues. This CDR3 reads CASSRRLEWETQYF. Here the CDR3 DNA reads TGTGCCAGCAGTCGCCGACTAGAGTGGGAGACCCAGTACTTC.

The rearrangement joins TRBV9 to TRBJ1-2; the match to TRBD1 covers 7 bases. The CDR3 consists of 12 residues. The trim removed 7 bases at V and 10 bases at J, leaving 10 bases unmatched. Germline V CDR1 and CDR2: SGDLS, YYNGEE. DNA for the CDR3: TGTGCCAGCGGCCACCGGGACAGACCCTACACCTTC. Amino acid sequence: CASGHRDRPYTF.

This clonotype has a handful of counts. The rearrangement uses TRBV7-8 and TRBJ2-7; D gene uncertain. The J call may be faulty, since TRBJ2-1 better matches the DNA end. The CDR3 consists of 13 residues. Germline V CDR1 and CDR2: SGHVS, FQNEAQ. The CDR3 DNA sequence: TGTGCCAGCAGCTTATGGAGAAACGGTGAGCAGTTCTTC. It codes for CASSLWRNGEQFF.

This chain connects TRBV12-3 or TRBV12-4 to TRBJ1-4; no definite D call. The length of the CDR3 is 13 residues. V was pared by 6 bases and J by 2 bases, with 7 bases between. The CDR3 loop is CASSPWTNEKLFF. In DNA, the CDR3 is TGTGCCAGCAGCCCGTGGACTAATGAAAAACTGTTTTTT.

The rearrangement uses TRBV12-3 or TRBV12-4 and TRBJ2-2, with D possibly TRBD1 on 6 matching bases. V lost 6 bases, J lost 6 bases, and 11 bases lay in between. This CDR3 is built from 13 residues. The DNA for the CDR3 is TGTGCCAGCAGCCAAAACAGGGCCGGGGAGCTGTTTTTT. It encodes CASSQNRAGELFF.

Note on this clonotype: A much more abundant neighbour one base away suggests this may be a read error. The chain couples TRBV29-1 to TRBJ1-1; D perhaps matches TRBD1 (5 bases). The CDR3 contains 15 residues. Per germline, CDR1 SQVTM and CDR2 ANQGSEA. The CDR3 DNA follows: TGCAACGTTGGGAACCACAGGACAATGAACACTGAAGCTTTCTTT. It specifies CNVGNHRTMNTEAFF.